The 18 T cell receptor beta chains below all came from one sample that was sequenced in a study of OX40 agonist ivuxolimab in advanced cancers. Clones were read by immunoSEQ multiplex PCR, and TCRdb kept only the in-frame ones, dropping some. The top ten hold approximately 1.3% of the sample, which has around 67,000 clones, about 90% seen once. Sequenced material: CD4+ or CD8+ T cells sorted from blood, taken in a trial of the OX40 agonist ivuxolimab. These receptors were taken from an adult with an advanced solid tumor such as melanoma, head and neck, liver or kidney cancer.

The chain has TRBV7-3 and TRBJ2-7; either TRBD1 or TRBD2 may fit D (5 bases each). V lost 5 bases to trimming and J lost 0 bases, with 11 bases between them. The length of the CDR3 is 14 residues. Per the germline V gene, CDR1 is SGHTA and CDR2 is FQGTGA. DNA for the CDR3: TGTGCCAGCAGCCCTCAGGGAGACTCCTACGAGCAGTACTTC. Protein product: CASSPQGDSYEQYF.

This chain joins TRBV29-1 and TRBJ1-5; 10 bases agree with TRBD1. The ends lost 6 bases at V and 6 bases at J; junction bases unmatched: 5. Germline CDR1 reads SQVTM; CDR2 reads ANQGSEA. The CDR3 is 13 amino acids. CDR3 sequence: CSVTGGRGQPQHF. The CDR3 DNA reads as TGCAGCGTGACAGGGGGCCGGGGTCAGCCCCAGCATTTT.

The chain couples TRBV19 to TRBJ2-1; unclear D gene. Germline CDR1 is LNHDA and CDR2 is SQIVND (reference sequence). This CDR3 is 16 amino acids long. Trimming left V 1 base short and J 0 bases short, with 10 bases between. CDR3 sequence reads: CASSIVGEASYNEQFF. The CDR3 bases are TGTGCCAGTAGTATAGTTGGAGAAGCCTCCTACAATGAGCAGTTCTTC.

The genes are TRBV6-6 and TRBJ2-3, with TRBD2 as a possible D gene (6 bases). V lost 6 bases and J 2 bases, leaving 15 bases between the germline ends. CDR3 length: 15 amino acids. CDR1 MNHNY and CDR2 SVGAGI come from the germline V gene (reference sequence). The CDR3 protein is CASSGGPLNTDTQYF. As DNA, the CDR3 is TGTGCCAGCAGCGGGGGACCTCTGAACACAGATACGCAGTATTTT.

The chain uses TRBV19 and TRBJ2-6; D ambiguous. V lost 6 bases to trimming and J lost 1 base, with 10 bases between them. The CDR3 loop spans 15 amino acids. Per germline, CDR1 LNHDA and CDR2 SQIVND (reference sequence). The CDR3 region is CASSDPNSGANVLTF. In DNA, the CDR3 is TGTGCCAGTAGCGACCCTAATTCTGGGGCCAACGTCCTGACTTTC.

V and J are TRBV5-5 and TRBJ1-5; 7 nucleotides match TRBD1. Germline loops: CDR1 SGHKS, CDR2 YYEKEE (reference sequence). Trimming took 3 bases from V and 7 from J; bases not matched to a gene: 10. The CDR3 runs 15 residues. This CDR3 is CASSSQGINFQPQHF. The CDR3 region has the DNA TGTGCCAGCAGCTCACAGGGGATTAACTTCCAGCCCCAGCATTTT. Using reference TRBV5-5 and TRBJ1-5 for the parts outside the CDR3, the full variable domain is DAGVTQSPTHLIKTRGQQVTLRCSPISGHKSVSWYQQVLGQGPQFIFQYYEKEERGRGNFPDRFSARQFPNYSSELNVNALLLGDSALYLCASSSQGINFQPQHFGDGTRLSIL.

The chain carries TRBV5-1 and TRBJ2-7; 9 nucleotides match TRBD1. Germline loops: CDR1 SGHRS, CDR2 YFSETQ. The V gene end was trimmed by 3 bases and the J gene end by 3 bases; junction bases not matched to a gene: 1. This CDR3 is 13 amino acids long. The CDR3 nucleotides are TGCGCCAGCAGCTGGACAGGGGACTACGAGCAGTACTTC. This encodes CASSWTGDYEQYF.

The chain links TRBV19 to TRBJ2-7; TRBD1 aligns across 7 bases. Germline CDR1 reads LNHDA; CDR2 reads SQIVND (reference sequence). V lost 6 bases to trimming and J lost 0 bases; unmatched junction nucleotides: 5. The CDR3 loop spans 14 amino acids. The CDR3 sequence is CASRGTVSSYEQYF. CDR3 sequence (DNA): TGTGCCAGTAGAGGGACAGTCAGCTCCTACGAGCAGTACTTC.

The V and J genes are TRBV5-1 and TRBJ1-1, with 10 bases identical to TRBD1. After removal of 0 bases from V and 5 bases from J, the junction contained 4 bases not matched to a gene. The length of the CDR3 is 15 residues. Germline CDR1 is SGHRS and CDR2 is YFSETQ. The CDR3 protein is CASSLAGTGATEAFF. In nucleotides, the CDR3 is TGCGCCAGCAGCTTGGCCGGGACAGGGGCGACTGAAGCTTTCTTT.

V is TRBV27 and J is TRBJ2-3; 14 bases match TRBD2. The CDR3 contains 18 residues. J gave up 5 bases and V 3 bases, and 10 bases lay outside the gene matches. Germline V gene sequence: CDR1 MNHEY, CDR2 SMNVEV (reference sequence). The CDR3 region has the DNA TGTGCCAGCAGTTTCGTGGGACTAGCGGGAGTTTCAGGAGATACGCAGTATTTT. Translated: CASSFVGLAGVSGDTQYF.

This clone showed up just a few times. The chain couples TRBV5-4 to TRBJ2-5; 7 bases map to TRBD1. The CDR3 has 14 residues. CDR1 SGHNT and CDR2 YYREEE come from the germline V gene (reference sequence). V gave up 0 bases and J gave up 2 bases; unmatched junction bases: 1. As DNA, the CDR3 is TGTGCCAGCAGCTTGGCCAGGGGGCAAGAGACCCAGTACTTC. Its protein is CASSLARGQETQYF. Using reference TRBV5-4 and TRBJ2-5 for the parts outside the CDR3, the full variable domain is ETGVTQSPTHLIKTRGQQVTLRCSSQSGHNTVSWYQQALGQGPQFIFQYYREEENGRGNFPPRFSGLQFPNYSSELNVNALELDDSALYLCASSLARGQETQYFGPGTRLLVL.

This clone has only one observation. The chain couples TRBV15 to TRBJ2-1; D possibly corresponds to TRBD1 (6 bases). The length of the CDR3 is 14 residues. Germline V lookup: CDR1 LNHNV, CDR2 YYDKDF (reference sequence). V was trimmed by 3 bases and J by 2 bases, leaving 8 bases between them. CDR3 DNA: TGTGCCACCAGCAGGGGGGCCCCCTACAATGAGCAGTTCTTC. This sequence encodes CATSRGAPYNEQFF.

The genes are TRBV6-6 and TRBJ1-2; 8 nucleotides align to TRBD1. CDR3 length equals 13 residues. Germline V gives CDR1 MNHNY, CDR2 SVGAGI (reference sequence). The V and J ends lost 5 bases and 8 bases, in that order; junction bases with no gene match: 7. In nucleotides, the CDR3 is TGTGCCAGCAGTCCCGACAGGGGATGGGGCTACACCTTC. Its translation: CASSPDRGWGYTF.

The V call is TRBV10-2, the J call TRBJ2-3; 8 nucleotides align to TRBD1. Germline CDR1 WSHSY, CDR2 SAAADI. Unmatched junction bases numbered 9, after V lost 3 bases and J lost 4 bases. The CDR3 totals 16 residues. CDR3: CASSDPGQGLADTQYF. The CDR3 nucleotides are TGCGCCAGCAGTGACCCAGGACAGGGTCTTGCAGATACGCAGTATTTT.

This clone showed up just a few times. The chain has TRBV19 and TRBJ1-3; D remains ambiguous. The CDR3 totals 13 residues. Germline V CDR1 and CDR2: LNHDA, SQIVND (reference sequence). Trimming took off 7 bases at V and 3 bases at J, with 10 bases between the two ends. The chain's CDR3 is CASTEGFGNTIYF. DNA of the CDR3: TGTGCCAGTACTGAGGGTTTTGGAAACACCATATATTTT.

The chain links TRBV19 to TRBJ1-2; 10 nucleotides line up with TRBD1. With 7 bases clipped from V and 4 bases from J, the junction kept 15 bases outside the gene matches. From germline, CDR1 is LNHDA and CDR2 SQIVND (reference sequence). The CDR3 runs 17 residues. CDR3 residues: CASTPQGQGIGPYGYTF. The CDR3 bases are TGTGCCAGTACCCCCCAGGGACAGGGGATAGGCCCCTATGGCTACACCTTC. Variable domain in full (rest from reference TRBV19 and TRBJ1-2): DGGITQSPKYLFRKEGQNVTLSCEQNLNHDAMYWYRQDPGQGLRLIYYSQIVNDFQKGDIAEGYSVSREKKESFPLTVTSAQKNPTAFYLCASTPQGQGIGPYGYTFGSGTRLTVV.

The CDR3 reads CASSLGSGGGFGYTF. DNA of the CDR3: TGCGCCAGCAGCTTGGGATCAGGGGGCGGTTTTGGCTACACCTTC. This chain uses TRBV5-1 with TRBJ1-2, with 8 positions matching TRBD1. V trimming: 0 bases; J trimming: 7 bases; junction bases outside the gene matches: 8. This CDR3 spans 15 amino acids. CDR1 is SGHRS, CDR2 YFSETQ, per germline.

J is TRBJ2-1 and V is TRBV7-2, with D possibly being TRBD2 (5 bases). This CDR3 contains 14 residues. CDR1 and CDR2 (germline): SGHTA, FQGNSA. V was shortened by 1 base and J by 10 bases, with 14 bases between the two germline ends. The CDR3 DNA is TGTGCCAGCAGCTTAGTTACTAGGCTGGAGGAGCAGTTCTTC. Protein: CASSLVTRLEEQFF.